These T cell receptor beta chains were read from a single sample in a study of T cells expressing NK-cell markers. Using the 5' RACE reads, TCRdb records one entry per CDR3 protein without DNA. This table holds about 190,000 distinct CDR3 sequences. The sequencing input was blood T cells: a sorted CD56 or NKG2C T cell subset, CD4+ or CD8+ T cells, or bulk PBMC T cells (not recorded which). The source of these receptors is a man aged 18 to 69 in good health. Each CDR3 is given with its conserved first and last residue. Expanded clones get a size class; other rows say once, few or many, or leave the size out.

size	V	J	CDR3
NA	TRBV3-1	TRBJ1-1	CASTGNRIRGLGTEAFF
NA	TRBV18	TRBJ1-6	CASSEDRGLVHF
NA	TRBV19	TRBJ1-2	CASSPGGDNYGYTF
NA	TRBV20-1	TRBJ2-1	CSARDLRLADSYNEQFF
NA	TRBV29-1	TRBJ2-2	CSVDGLAGGGAGELFF
NA	TRBV6-1	TRBJ2-1	CASRWTLSSYNEQFF
NA	TRBV4-1	TRBJ2-2	CASSQDRIGRNTGELFF
NA	TRBV25-1	TRBJ1-6	CASSGEGDNSPLHF
NA	TRBV4-1	TRBJ2-1	CASSQERGSSYNEQFF
NA	TRBV7-7	TRBJ2-7	CASSFADSYEQYF
NA	TRBV12-3/TRBV12-4	TRBJ2-6	CASSSTRVPHGANVLTF
NA	TRBV3-1	TRBJ2-7	CASSPGQGGRFYEQYF
NA	TRBV5-1	TRBJ1-1	CASSSDRGYTEAFF
NA	TRBV7-2	TRBJ2-5	CASSAPRESSGGKPWETQYF
NA	TRBV3-1	TRBJ2-1	CASSPQGSYNEQFF
NA	TRBV6-2/TRBV6-3	TRBJ2-2	CASTTPHLPGELFF
NA	TRBV9	TRBJ2-5	CASSVGFRETQYF
NA	TRBV4-2	TRBJ2-1	CASSQDEGLSSYNEQFF
NA	TRBV12-3/TRBV12-4	TRBJ2-3	CASSSNAIVQYF
NA	TRBV12-3/TRBV12-4	TRBJ1-1	CASSLSESMNTEAFF
NA	TRBV2	TRBJ2-7	CASSVTSGGIDQDEQYF
NA	TRBV12-3/TRBV12-4	TRBJ1-1	CASRTEMLLRAFF
NA	TRBV9	TRBJ1-1	CASSPPGGGGGTEAFF
NA	TRBV27	TRBJ2-3	CASSLWLAGTDTQYF
NA	TRBV9	TRBJ2-5	CASNGGYQETQYF
NA	TRBV19	TRBJ1-2	CASSTPWGANYGYTF
NA	TRBV2	TRBJ1-5	CASSADRSVSNQPQHF
NA	TRBV2	TRBJ2-7	CASSESRSYEQYF
medium-sized	TRBV12-5	TRBJ2-7	CASGLASSYEQYF
NA	TRBV7-8	TRBJ2-6	CASSLVSGGSGANVLTF
NA	TRBV2	TRBJ2-7	CASEGGGGYEQYF
NA	TRBV13	TRBJ2-3	CASSQQLSGGTDTQYF